Sequencing of this T cell receptor (beta chain) was carried out in a study of blood T cell repertoires in COVID-19. For the study at large: The samples span acute and convalescent COVID-19 from the United States, Italy and Spain. The cDNA or gDNA used as material had been derived from T cells, B-cell-depleted T cells, or PBMCs.

The CDR3 is made up of 22 amino acids. V dropped 6 bases and J dropped 6; count of bases not matched to a gene: 27. The germline gives CDR1 MNHEY, CDR2 SMNVEV (reference sequence). Participants had their cohort set by participant-reported clinical history. This clone came up once. The table came from immunoSEQ multiplex PCR; TCRdb's copy has only in-frame clones and leaves some out. The table records about 57,000 clones, 70% to 90% of them present only once. The clonotype was recovered from a woman in her forties with acute COVID-19. Sequenced input: PBMCs or T cells enriched from blood (not recorded which). The chain couples TRBV27 to TRBJ2-2; 11 bases agree with TRBD1. In DNA form, the CDR3 reads TGTGCCAGCAGCCCCCGGGCGGGACAGGGGGGGAGCGGGAGTGTCGGCGCCGGGGAGCTGTTTTTT. This sequence encodes CASSPRAGQGGSGSVGAGELFF.